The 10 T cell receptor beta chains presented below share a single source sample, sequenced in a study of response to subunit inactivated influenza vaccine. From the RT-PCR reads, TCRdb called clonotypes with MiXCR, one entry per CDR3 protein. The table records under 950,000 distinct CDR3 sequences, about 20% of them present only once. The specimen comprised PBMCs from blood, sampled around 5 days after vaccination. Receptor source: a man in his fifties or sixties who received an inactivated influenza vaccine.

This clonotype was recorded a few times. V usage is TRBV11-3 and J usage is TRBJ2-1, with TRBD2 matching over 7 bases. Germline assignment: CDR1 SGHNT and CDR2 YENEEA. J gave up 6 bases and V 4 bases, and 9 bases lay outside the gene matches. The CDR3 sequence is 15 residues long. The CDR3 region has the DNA TGTGCCAGCAGCTACCCTGGGAGGGCCTTCAATGAGCAGTTCTTC. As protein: CASSYPGRAFNEQFF.

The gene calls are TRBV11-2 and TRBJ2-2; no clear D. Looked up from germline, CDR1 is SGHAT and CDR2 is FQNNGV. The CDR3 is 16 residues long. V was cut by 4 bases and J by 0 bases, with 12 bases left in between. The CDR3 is CASSSFPAANTGELFF. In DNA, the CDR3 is TGTGCCAGCAGCTCATTCCCGGCGGCGAACACCGGGGAGCTGTTTTTT.

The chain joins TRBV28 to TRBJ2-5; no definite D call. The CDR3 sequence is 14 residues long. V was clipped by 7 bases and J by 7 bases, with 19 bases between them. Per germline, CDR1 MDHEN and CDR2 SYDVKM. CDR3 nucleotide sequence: TGTGCCAGCACCGGACCCCCCTCAGTCCGGACCCAGTACTTC. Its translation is CASTGPPSVRTQYF.

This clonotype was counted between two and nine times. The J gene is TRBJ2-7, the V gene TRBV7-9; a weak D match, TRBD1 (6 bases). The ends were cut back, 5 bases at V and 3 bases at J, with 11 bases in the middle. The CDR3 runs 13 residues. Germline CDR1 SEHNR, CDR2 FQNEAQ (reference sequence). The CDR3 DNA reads TGTGCCAGCAGCAAACCGACAGGCTACGAGCAGTACTTC. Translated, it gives CASSKPTGYEQYF.

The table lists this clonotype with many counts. The CDR3 DNA reads as TGTGCCAGCAGTTTACATATGAACACTGAAGCTTTCTTT. Residues: CASSLHMNTEAFF. This rearrangement joins TRBV28 to TRBJ1-1; D not resolved. Trimming took 2 bases from V and 0 from J, leaving 4 bases between them. The V gene's germline CDR1 is MDHEN and CDR2 SYDVKM. The CDR3 has 13 amino acids.

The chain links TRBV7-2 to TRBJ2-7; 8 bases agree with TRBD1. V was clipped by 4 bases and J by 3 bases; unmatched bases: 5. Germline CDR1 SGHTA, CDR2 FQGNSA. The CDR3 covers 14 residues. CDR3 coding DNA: TGTGCCAGCAGCTACAGGGGGGAAGTCTACGAGCAGTACTTC. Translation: CASSYRGEVYEQYF.

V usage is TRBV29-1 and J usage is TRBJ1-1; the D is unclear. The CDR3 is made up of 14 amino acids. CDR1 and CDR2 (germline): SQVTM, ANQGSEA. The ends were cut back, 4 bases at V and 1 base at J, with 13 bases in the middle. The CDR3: CSVVSLPENTEAFF. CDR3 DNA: TGCAGCGTTGTGTCTTTGCCCGAGAACACTGAAGCTTTCTTT.

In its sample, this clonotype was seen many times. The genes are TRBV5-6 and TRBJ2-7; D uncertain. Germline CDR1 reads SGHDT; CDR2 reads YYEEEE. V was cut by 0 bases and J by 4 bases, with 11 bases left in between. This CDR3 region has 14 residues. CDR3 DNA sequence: TGTGCCAGCAGCTTGGCCGATCTGGGATACGAGCAGTACTTC. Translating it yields CASSLADLGYEQYF.

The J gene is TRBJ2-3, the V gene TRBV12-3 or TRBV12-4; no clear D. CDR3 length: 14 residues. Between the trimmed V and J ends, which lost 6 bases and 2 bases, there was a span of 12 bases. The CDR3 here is CASRVSISTDTQYF. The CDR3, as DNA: TGTGCCAGCAGAGTTAGTATCTCCACAGATACGCAGTATTTT.

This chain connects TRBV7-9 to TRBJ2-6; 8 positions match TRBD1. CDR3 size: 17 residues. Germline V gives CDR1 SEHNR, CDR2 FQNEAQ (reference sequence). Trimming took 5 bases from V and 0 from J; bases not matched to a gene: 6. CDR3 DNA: TGTGCCAGCAGCCCAGGACAGGGCCTCTCTGGGGCCAACGTCCTGACTTTC. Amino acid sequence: CASSPGQGLSGANVLTF.